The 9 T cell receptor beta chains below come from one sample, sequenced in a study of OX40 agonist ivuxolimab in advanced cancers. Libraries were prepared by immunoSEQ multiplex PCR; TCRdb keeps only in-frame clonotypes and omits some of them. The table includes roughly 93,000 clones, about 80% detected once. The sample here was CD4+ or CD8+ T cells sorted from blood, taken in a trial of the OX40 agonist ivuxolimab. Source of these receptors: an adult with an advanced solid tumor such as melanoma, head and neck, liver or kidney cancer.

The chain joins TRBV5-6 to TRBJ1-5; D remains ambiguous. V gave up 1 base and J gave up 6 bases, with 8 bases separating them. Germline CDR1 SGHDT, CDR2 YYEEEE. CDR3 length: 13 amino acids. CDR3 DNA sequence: TGTGCCAGCAGCTTGTCTGCGGGTCAGCCCCAGCATTTT. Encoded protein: CASSLSAGQPQHF.

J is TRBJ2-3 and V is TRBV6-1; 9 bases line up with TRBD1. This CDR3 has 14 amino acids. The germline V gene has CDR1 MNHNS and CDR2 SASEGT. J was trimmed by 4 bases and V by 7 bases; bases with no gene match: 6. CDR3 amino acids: CASIKGQGADTQYF. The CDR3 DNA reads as TGTGCCAGCATTAAGGGACAGGGCGCAGATACGCAGTATTTT.

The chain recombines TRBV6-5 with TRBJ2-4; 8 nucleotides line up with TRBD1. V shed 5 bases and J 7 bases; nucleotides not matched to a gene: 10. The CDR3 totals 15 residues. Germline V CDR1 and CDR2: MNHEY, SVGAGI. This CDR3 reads CASSRTGISGNIQYF. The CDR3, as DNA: TGTGCCAGCAGTCGGACAGGGATATCCGGGAACATTCAGTACTTC.

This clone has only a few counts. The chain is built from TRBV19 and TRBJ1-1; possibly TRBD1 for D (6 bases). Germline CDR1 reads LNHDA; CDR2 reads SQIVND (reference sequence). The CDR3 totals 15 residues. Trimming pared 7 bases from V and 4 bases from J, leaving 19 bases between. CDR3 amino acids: CASMGGRLRATEAFF. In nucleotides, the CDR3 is TGTGCCAGTATGGGGGGGCGATTGCGGGCCACTGAAGCTTTCTTT.

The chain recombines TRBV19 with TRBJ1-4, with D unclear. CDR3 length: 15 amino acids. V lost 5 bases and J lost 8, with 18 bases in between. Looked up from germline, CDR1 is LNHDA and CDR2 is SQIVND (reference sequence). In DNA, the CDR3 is TGTGCCAGTAGTCCCCGCGGGAAAGCCCCCGAAAAACTGTTTTTT. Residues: CASSPRGKAPEKLFF.

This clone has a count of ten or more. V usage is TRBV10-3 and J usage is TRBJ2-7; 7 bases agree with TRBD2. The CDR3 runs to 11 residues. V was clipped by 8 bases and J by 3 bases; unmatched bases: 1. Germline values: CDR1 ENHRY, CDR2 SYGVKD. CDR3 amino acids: CAIREDYEQYF. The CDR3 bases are TGTGCCATCCGGGAGGACTACGAGCAGTACTTC.

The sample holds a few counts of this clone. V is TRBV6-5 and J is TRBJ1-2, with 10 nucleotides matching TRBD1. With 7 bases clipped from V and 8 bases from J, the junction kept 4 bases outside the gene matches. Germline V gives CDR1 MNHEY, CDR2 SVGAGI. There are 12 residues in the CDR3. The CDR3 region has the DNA TGTGCCAGCACCCGACAGGGGGCCGGCTACACCTTC. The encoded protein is CASTRQGAGYTF.

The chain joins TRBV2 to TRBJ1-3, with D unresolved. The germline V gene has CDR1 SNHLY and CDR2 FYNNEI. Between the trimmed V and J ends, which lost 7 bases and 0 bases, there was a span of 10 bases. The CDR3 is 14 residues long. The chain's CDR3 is CASNAIGSGNTIYF. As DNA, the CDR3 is TGTGCCAGCAATGCCATAGGCTCTGGAAACACCATATATTTT.

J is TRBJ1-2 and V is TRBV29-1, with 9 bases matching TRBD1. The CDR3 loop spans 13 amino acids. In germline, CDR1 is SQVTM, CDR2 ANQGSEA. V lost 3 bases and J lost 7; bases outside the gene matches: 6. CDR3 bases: TGCAGCGTTGAGAACAGGGGGCTTGGTGGCTACACCTTC. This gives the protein CSVENRGLGGYTF.